These 5 T cell receptor beta chains were sequenced from one sample in a study of technical replicates of blood from a few donors. TCRdb keeps only in-frame clones here, not all; method: immunoSEQ multiplex PCR. The sample includes 35,000 to 50,000 clones, about 96% of them seen just once. The specimen was T cells isolated from PBMCs. The origin of the receptors is a human donor in good health.

Written as DNA, the CDR3 is TGTGCCTGGGGGACAGTAATCTCCGAGCAGTACTTC. It translates to CAWGTVISEQYF. The V call is TRBV30, the J call TRBJ2-7, with 7 bases matching TRBD1. The CDR3 length is 12 residues. Looked up from germline, CDR1 is GTSNPN and CDR2 is SVGIG (reference sequence). The V segment lost 5 bases and the J segment 6 bases; nucleotides outside the gene matches: 7.

CDR3 DNA sequence: TGTGCCAGCCTGGGACAGGGGGCTGAAGGCTACACCTTC. Translated, it gives CASLGQGAEGYTF. J is TRBJ1-2 and V is TRBV5-6; TRBD1 matches at 12 bases. Looked up from germline, CDR1 is SGHDT and CDR2 is YYEEEE. J was trimmed by 8 bases and V by 7 bases; bases with no gene match: 6. The CDR3 contains 13 residues.

The J gene is TRBJ2-5, the V gene TRBV4-2; D possibly corresponds to TRBD2 (5 bases). V was pared by 1 base and J by 5 bases, with 11 bases between. Germline V gene data show CDR1 as LGHNA and CDR2 as YNFKEQ. The CDR3 length is 14 residues. The CDR3 region has the DNA TGTGCCAGCAGCCAAGGAATAGCGAAGGAGACCCAGTACTTC. This codes for CASSQGIAKETQYF.

This clone has only one observation. The chain carries TRBV4-1 and TRBJ1-2; D is possibly TRBD1 (6 bases). The V gene lost 0 bases and the J gene lost 1 base, with 15 bases spanning the gap. Germline V CDR1 and CDR2: MGHRA, YSYEKL. The CDR3 is 17 residues long. Here the CDR3 DNA reads TGCGCCAGCAGCCAAGACGTACGGACAGAAATTAACTATGGCTACACCTTC. Its translation: CASSQDVRTEINYGYTF.

This clone is a singleton in its sample. The chain couples TRBV2 to TRBJ1-5, with a tentative D call TRBD1 (5 bases). V was clipped by 3 bases and J by 7 bases, with 10 bases between them. The germline V gene has CDR1 SNHLY and CDR2 FYNNEI. The CDR3 extends over 13 amino acids. CDR3 in DNA: TGTGCCAGCAGTGACAGGGTAGTACAGCCCCAGCATTTT. Amino acid sequence: CASSDRVVQPQHF.